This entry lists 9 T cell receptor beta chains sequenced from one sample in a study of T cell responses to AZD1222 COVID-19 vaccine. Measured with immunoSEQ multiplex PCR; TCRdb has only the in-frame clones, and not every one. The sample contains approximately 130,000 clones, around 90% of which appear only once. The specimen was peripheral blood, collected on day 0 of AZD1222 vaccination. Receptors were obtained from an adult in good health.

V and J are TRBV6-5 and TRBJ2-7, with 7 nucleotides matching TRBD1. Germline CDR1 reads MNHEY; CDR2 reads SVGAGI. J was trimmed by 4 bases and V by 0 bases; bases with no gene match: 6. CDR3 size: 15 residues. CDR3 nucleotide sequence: TGTGCCAGCAGTTACTCGAACAGGGGATTATACGAGCAGTACTTC. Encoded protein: CASSYSNRGLYEQYF.

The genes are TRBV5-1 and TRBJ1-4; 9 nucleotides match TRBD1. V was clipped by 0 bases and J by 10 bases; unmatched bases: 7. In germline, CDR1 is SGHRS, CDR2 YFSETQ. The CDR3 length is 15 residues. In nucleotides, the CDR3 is TGCGCCAGCAGCTTGGCGGACAGGGGATACGGAAAACTGTTTTTT. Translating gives CASSLADRGYGKLFF.

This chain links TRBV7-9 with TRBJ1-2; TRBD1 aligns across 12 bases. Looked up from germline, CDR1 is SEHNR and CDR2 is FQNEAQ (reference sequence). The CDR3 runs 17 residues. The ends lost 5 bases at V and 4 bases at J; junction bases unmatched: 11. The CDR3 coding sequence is TGTGCCAGCAGCGCGCGGGACAGGGGGCGCAGTACCTATGGCTACACCTTC. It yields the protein CASSARDRGRSTYGYTF.

As DNA, the CDR3 is TGTGCCAGCAGTGAGTACAGGGGGCCCGGCTATGGCTACACCTTC. Its protein is CASSEYRGPGYGYTF. This rearrangement joins TRBV2 to TRBJ1-2; 9 nucleotides align to TRBD1. CDR3 length: 15 residues. The trim removed 3 bases at V and 4 bases at J, leaving 6 bases unmatched. Germline CDR1 and CDR2: SNHLY and FYNNEI.

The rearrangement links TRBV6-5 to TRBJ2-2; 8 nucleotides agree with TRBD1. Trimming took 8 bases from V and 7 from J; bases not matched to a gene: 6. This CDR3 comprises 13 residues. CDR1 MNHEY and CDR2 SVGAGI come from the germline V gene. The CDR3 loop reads CASETGAGGELFF. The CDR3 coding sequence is TGTGCCAGCGAGACAGGGGCGGGCGGGGAGCTGTTTTTT.

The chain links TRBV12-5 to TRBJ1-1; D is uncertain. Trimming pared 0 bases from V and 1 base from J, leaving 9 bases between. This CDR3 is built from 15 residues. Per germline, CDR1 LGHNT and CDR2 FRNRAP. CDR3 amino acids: CASGLVVGRNTEAFF. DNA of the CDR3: TGTGCTAGTGGTTTGGTAGTCGGGAGGAACACTGAAGCTTTCTTT.

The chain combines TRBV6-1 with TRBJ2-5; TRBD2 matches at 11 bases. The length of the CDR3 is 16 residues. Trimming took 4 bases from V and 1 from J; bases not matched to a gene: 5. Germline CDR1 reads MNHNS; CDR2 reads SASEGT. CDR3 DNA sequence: TGTGCCAGCAGTGGCACTAGCGGGGGAATCCAAGAGACCCAGTACTTC. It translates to CASSGTSGGIQETQYF.

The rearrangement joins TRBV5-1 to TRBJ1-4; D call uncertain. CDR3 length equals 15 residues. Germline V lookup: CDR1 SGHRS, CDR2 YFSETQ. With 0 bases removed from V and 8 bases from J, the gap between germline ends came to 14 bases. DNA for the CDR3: TGCGCCAGCAGCTTGGTAGTTGCCGGTAAAGAAAAACTGTTTTTT. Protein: CASSLVVAGKEKLFF. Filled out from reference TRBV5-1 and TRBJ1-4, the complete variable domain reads KAGVTQTPRYLIKTRGQQVTLSCSPISGHRSVSWYQQTPGQGLQFLFEYFSETQRNKGNFPGRFSGRQFSNSRSEMNVSTLELGDSALYLCASSLVVAGKEKLFFGSGTQLSVL.

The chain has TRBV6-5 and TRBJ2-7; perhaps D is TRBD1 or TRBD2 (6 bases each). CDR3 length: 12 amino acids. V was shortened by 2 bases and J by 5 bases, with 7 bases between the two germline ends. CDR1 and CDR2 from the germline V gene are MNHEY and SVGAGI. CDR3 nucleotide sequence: TGTGCCAGCAGTTACAGGGGGGACGAGCAGTACTTC. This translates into CASSYRGDEQYF.